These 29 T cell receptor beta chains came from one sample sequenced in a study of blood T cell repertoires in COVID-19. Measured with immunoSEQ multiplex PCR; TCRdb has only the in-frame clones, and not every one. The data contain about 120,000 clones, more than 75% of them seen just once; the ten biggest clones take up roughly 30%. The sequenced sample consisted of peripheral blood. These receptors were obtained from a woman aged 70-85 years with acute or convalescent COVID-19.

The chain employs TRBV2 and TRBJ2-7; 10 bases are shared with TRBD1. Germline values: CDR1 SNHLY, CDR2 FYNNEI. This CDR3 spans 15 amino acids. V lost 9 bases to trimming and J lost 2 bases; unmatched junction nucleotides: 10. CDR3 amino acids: CARKTSGQGAYEQYF. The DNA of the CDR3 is TGTGCCAGAAAGACTTCCGGACAGGGGGCCTACGAGCAGTACTTC.

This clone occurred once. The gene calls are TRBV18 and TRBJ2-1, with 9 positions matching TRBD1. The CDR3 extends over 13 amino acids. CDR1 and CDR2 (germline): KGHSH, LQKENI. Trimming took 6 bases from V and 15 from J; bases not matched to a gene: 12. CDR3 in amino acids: CASSPQLGQGLFF. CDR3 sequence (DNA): TGTGCCAGCTCCCCCCAACTCGGACAGGGGTTGTTCTTC.

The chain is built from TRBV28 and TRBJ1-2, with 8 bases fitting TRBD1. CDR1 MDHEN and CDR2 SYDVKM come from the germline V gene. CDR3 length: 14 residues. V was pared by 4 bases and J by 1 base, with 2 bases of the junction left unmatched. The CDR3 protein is CASSSTGGNYGYTF. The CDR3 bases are TGTGCCAGCAGTTCTACAGGGGGTAACTATGGCTACACCTTC.

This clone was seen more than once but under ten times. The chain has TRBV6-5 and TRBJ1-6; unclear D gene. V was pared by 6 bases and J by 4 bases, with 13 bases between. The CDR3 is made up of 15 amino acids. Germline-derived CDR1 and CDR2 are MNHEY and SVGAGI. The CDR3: CASRDNGFYNSPLHF. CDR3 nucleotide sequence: TGTGCCAGCAGAGACAATGGGTTTTATAATTCACCCCTCCACTTT.

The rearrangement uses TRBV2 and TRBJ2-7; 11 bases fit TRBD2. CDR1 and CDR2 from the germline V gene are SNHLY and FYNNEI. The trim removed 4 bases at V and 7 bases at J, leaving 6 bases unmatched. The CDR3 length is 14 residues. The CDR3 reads CASSGLAGSFEQYF. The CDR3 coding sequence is TGTGCCAGCAGTGGACTAGCGGGGAGTTTTGAGCAGTACTTC.

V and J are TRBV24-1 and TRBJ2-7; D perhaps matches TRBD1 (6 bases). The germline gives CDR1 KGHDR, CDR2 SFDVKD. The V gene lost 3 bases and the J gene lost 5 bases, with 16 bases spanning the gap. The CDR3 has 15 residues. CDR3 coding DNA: TGTGCCACCAGTGATCCCTCGACAGGAAGCCACGAGCAGTACTTC. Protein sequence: CATSDPSTGSHEQYF.

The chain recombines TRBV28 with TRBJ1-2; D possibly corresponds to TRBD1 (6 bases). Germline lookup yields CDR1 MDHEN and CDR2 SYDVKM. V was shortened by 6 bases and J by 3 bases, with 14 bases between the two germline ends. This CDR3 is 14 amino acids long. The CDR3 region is CASRHQGRDYGYTF. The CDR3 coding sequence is TGTGCCAGCAGACATCAGGGGAGGGACTATGGCTACACCTTC.

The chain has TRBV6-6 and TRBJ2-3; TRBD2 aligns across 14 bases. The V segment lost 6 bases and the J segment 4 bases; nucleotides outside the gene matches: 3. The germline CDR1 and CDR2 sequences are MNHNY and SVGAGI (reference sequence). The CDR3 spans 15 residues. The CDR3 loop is CASRGTSGGSDTQYF. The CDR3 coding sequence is TGTGCCAGCAGGGGGACTAGCGGGGGCTCAGATACGCAGTATTTT.

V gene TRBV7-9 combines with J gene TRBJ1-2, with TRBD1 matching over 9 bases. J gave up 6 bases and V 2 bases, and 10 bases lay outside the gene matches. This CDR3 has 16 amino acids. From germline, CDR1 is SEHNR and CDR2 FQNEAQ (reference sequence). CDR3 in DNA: TGTGCCAGCAGCTTACAATCTGGGACAGGGAATAATGGCTACACCTTC. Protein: CASSLQSGTGNNGYTF.

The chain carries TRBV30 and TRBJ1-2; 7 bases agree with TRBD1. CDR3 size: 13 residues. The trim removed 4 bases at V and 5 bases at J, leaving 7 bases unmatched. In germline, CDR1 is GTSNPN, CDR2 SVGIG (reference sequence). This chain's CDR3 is CAWTVTGRYGYTF. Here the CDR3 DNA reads TGTGCCTGGACAGTGACAGGGAGGTATGGCTACACCTTC.

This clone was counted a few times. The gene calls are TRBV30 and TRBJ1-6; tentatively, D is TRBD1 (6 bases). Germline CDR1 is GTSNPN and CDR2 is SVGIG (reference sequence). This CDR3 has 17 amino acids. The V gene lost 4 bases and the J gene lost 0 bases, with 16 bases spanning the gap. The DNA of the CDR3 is TGTGCCTGGACCTTAGCGGGGGCGAGCTCCTATAATTCACCCCTCCACTTT. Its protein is CAWTLAGASSYNSPLHF.

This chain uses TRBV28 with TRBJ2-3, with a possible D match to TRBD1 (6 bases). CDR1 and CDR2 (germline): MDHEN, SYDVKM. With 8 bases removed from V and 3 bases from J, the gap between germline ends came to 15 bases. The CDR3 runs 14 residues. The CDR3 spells CASVEGVKTDTQYF. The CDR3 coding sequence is TGTGCCAGCGTTGAGGGGGTGAAGACAGATACGCAGTATTTT. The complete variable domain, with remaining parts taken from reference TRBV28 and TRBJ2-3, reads DVKVTQSSRYLVKRTGEKVFLECVQDMDHENMFWYRQDPGLGLRLIYFSYDVKMKEKGDIPEGYSVSREKKERFSLILESASTNQTSMYLCASVEGVKTDTQYFGPGTRLTVL.

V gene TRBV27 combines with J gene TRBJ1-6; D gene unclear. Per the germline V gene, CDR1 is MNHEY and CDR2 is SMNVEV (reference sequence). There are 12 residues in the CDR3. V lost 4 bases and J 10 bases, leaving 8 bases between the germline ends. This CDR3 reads CASSWSNSPLHF. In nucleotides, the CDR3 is TGTGCCAGCAGTTGGAGTAACTCACCCCTCCACTTT.

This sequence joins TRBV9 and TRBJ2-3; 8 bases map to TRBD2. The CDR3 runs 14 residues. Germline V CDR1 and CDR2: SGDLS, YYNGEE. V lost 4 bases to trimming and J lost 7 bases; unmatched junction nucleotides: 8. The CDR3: CASSPRTSTHTQYF. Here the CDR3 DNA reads TGTGCCAGCAGCCCCCGGACTAGCACCCATACGCAGTATTTT. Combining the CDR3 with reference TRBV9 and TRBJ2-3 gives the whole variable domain DSGVTQTPKHLITATGQRVTLRCSPRSGDLSVYWYQQSLDQGLQFLIQYYNGEERAKGNILERFSAQQFPDLHSELNLSSLELGDSALYFCASSPRTSTHTQYFGPGTRLTVL.

This CDR3 reads CAWSKFPRGMNTEAFF. The CDR3, as DNA: TGTGCCTGGAGTAAATTCCCAAGGGGAATGAACACTGAAGCTTTCTTT. The chain is built from TRBV30 and TRBJ1-1, with D possibly TRBD1 on 5 matching bases. From germline, CDR1 is GTSNPN and CDR2 SVGIG (reference sequence). The CDR3 runs 16 residues. Trimming left V 2 bases short and J 0 bases short, with 16 bases between.

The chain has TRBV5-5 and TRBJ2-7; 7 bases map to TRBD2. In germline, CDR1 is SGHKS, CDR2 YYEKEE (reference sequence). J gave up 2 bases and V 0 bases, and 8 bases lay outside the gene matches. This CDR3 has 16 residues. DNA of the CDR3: TGTGCCAGCAGCTTGGCGGGGGGTCATCAGCCCTACGAGCAGTACTTC. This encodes CASSLAGGHQPYEQYF.

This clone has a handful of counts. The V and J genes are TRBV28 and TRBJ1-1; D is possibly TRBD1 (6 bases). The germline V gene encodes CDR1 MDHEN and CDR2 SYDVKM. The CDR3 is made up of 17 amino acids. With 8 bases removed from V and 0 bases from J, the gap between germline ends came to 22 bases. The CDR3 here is CASPPGPGAAMNTEAFF. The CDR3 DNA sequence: TGTGCCAGCCCCCCAGGCCCAGGGGCCGCAATGAACACTGAAGCTTTCTTT.

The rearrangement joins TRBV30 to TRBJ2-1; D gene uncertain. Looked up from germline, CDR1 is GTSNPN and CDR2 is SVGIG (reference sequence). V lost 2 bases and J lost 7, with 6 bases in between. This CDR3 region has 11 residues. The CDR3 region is CAWSLQNEQFF. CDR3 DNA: TGTGCCTGGAGTTTGCAGAATGAGCAGTTCTTC. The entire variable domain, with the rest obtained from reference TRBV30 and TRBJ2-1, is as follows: SQTIHQWPATLVQPVGSPLSLECTVEGTSNPNLYWYRQAAGRGLQLLFYSVGIGQISSEVPQNLSASRPQDRQFILSSKKLLLSDSGFYLCAWSLQNEQFFGPGTRLTVL.

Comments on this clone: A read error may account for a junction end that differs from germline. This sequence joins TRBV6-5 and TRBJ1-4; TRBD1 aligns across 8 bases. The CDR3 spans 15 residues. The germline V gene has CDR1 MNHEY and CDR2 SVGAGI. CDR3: CASSHSGTGGEKLFF. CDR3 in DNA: TGTGCCAGCAGTCACTCCGGGACAGGAGGGGAAAAACTGTTTTTT.

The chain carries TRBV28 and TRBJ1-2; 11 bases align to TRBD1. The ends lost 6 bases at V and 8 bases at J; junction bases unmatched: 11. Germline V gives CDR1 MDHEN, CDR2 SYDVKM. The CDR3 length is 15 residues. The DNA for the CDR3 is TGTGCCAGCAGCCCCCCCGGACAGGGGGCGAGCGGCTACACCTTC. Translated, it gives CASSPPGQGASGYTF.

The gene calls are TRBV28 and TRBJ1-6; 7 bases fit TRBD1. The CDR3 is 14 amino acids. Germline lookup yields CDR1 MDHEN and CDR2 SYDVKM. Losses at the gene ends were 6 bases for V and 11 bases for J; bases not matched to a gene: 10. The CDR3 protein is CASRPQAGGTPLHF. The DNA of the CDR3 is TGTGCCAGCAGACCTCAGGCAGGGGGGACACCCCTCCACTTT.

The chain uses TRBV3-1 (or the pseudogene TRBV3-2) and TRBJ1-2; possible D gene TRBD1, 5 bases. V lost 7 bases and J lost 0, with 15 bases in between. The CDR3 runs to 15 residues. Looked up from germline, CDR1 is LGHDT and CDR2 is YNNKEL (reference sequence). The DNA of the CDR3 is TGTGCCAGCACCCTATCGACAGCTGCTAACTATGGCTACACCTTC. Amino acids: CASTLSTAANYGYTF.

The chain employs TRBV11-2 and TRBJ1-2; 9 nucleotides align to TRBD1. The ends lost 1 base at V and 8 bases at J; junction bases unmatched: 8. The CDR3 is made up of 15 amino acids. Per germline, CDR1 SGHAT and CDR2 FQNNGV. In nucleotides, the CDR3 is TGTGCCAGCAGCTTAGCTCCGTGGGACAGGGACGGCTACACCTTC. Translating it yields CASSLAPWDRDGYTF.

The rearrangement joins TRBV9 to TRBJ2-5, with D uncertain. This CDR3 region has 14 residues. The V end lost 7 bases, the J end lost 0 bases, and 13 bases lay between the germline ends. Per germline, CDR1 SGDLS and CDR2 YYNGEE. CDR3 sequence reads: CASSPHPDQETQYF. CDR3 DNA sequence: TGTGCCAGCTCTCCCCATCCAGACCAAGAGACCCAGTACTTC. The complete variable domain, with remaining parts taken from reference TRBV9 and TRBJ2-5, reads DSGVTQTPKHLITATGQRVTLRCSPRSGDLSVYWYQQSLDQGLQFLIQYYNGEERAKGNILERFSAQQFPDLHSELNLSSLELGDSALYFCASSPHPDQETQYFGPGTRLLVL.

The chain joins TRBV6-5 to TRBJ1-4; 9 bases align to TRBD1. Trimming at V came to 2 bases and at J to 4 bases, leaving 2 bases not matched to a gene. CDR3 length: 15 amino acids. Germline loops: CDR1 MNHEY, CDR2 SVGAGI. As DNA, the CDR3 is TGTGCCAGCAGTTACACAGGGGGCGATAATGAAAAACTGTTTTTT. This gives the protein CASSYTGGDNEKLFF.

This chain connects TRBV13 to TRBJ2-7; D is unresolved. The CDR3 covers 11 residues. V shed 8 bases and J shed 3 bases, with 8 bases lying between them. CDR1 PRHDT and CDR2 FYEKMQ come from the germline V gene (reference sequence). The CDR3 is CASGLLYEQYF. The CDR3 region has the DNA TGTGCCAGCGGGCTCCTCTACGAGCAGTACTTC.

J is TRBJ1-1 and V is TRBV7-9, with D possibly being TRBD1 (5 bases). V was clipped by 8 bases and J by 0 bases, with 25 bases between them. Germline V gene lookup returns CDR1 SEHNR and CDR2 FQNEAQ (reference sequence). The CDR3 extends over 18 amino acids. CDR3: CASRSRQGGRKLNTEAFF. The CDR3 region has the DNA TGTGCCAGCCGTTCGCGGCAGGGAGGGCGTAAACTGAACACTGAAGCTTTCTTT.

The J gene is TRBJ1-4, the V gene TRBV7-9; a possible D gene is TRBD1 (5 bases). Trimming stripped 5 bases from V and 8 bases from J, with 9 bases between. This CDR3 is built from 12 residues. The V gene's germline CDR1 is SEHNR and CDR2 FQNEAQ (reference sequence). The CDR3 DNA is TGTGCCAGCAGCCGGGGGGAAGAAAAACTGTTTTTT. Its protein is CASSRGEEKLFF.

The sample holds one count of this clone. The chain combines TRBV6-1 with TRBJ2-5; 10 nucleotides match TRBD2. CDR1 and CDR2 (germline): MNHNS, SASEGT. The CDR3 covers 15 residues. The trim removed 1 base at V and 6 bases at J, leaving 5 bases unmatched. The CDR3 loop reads CASSEGTSGMKTQYF. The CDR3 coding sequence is TGTGCCAGCAGTGAAGGGACTAGCGGCATGAAGACCCAGTACTTC.